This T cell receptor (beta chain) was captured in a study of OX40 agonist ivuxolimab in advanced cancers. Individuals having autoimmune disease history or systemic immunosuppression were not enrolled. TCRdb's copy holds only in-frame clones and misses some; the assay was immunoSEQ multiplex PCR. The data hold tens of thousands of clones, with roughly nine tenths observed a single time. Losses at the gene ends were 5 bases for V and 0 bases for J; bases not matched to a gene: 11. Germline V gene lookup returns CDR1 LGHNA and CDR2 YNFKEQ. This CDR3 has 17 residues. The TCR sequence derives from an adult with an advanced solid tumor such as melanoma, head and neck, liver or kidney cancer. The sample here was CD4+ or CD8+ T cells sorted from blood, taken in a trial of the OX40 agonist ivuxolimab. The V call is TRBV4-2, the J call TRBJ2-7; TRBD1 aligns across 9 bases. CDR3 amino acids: CASSLETGGLSSYEQYF. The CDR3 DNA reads TGTGCCAGCAGCTTGGAAACAGGGGGCCTTAGCTCCTACGAGCAGTACTTC.